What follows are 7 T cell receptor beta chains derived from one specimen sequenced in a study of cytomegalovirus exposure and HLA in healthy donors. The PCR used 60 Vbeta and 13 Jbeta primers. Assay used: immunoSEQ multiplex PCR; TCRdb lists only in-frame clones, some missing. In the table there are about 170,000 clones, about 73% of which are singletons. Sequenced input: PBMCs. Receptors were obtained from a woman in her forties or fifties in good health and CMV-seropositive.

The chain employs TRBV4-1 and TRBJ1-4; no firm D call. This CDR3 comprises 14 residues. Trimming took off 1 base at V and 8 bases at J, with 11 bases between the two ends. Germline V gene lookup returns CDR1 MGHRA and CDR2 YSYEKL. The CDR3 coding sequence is TGCGCCAGCAGCCAAGGCCGGGGAAACGAAAAACTGTTTTTT. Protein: CASSQGRGNEKLFF.

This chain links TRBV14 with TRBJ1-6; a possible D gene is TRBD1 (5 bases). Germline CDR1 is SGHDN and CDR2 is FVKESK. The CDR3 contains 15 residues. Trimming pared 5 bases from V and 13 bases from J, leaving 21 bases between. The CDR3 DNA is TGTGCCAGCAGCTTATCGGCGGGACCCAGTATTCCCCTCCACTTT. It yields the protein CASSLSAGPSIPLHF.

The CDR3 DNA reads TGTGCCAGCAGCTCCTGGACAGGATCAACCTACGAGCAGTACTTC. Encoded protein: CASSSWTGSTYEQYF. This rearrangement joins TRBV7-6 to TRBJ2-7; the match to TRBD1 covers 7 bases. CDR1 is SGHVS, CDR2 FNYEAQ, per germline. The ends lost 4 bases at V and 2 bases at J; junction bases unmatched: 8. The CDR3 consists of 15 residues.

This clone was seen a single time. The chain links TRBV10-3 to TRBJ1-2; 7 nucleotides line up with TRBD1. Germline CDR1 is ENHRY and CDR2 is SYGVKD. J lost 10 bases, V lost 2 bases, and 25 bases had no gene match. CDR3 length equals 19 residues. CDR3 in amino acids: CAISEIGRDSSDRMGYYTF. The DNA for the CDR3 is TGTGCCATCAGTGAGATAGGTAGGGACAGCTCAGATCGTATGGGATACTACACCTTC.

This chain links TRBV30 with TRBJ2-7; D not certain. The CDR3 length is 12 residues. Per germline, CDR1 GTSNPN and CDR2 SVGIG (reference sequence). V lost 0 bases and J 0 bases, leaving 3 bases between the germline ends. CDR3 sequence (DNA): TGTGCCTGGAGTGTCTCCTCCTACGAGCAGTACTTC. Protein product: CAWSVSSYEQYF.

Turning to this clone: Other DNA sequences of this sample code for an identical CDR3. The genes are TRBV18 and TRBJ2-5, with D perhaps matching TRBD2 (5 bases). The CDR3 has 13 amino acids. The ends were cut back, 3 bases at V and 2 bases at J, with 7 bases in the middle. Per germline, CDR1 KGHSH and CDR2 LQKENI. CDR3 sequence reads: CASSPGLQETQYF. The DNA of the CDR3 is TGTGCCAGCTCACCCGGACTGCAAGAGACCCAGTACTTC.

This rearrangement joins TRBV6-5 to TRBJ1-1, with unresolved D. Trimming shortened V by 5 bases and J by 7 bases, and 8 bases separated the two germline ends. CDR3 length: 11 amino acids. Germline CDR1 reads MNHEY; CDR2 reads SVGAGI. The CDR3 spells CASSTGVEAFF. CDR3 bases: TGTGCCAGCAGTACCGGGGTTGAAGCTTTCTTT.